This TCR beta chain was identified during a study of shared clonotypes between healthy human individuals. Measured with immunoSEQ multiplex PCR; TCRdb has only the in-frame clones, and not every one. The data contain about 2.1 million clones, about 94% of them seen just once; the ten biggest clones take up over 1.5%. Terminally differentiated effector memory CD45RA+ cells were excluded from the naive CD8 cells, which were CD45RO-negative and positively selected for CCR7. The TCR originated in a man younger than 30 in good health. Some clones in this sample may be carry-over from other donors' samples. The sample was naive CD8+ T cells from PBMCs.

The CDR3 DNA reads as TGTGCCAGCAGTGAAGGTCTCGCAAAGGTCTACGAGCAGTACTTC. Amino acids: CASSEGLAKVYEQYF. This chain links TRBV6-1 with TRBJ2-7; D gene uncertain. This CDR3 spans 15 amino acids. The V end was cut by 1 base, the J end by 3 bases, with 13 bases between. Germline loops: CDR1 MNHNS, CDR2 SASEGT.